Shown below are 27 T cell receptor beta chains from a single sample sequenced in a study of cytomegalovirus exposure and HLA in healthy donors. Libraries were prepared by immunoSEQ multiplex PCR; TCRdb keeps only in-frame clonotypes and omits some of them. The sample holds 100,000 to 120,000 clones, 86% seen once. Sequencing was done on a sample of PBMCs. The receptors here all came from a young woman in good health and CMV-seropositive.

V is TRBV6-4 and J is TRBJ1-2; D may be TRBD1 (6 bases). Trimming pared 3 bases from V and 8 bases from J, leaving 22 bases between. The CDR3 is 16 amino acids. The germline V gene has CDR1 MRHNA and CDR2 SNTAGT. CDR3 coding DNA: TGTGCCAGCAGTGAAGTCAGGGGTGGCCCTGGGGTAGGCTACACCTTC. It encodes CASSEVRGGPGVGYTF.

The CDR3 bases are TGTGCCAGCAGTTTCCTCGGGACAGGGGACTATGGCTACACCTTC. It encodes CASSFLGTGDYGYTF. The V call is TRBV6-5, the J call TRBJ1-2, with 10 bases lining up with TRBD1. The CDR3 has 15 residues. Germline V gene lookup returns CDR1 MNHEY and CDR2 SVGAGI. Germline trimming cut 4 bases from V and 3 bases from J; bases unmatched to any gene: 5.

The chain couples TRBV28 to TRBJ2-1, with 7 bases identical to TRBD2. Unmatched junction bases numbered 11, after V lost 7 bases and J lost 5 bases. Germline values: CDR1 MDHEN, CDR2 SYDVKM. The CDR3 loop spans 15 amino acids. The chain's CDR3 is CASKASGYINNEQFF. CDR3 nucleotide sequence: TGTGCCAGCAAGGCTAGCGGATACATAAACAATGAGCAGTTCTTC.

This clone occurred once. CDR3 sequence: CASSPIALNSVRINSPLHF. The CDR3 coding sequence is TGTGCCAGCTCACCAATCGCCCTAAACTCGGTCCGCATCAATTCACCCCTCCACTTT. This sequence joins TRBV18 and TRBJ1-6, with D hard to call. The CDR3 is 19 residues long. V lost 2 bases and J lost 7, with 24 bases in between. Germline values: CDR1 KGHSH, CDR2 LQKENI.

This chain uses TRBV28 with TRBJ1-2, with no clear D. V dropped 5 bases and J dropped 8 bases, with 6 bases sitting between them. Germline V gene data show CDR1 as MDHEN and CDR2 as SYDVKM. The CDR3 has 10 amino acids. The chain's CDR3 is CASSPPGYTF. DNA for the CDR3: TGTGCCAGCAGTCCCCCAGGCTACACCTTC.

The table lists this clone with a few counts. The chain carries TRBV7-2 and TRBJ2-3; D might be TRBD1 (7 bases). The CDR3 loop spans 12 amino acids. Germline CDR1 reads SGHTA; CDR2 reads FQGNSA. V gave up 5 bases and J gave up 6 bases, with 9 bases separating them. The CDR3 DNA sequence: TGTGCCAGCAGCCCAGGGGGGGATACGCAGTATTTT. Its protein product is CASSPGGDTQYF.

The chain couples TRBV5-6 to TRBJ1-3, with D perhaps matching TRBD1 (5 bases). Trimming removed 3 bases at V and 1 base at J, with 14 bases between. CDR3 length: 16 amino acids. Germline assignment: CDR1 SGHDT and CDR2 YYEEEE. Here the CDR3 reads CASSWGLTGSGNTIYF. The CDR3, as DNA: TGTGCCAGCAGCTGGGGCCTGACGGGTTCTGGAAACACCATATATTTT.

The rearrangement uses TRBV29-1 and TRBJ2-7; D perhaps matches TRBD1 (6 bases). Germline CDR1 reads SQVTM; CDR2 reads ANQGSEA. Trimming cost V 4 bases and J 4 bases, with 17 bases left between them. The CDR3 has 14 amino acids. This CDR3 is CSVGLGASGYEQYF. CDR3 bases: TGCAGCGTTGGACTGGGGGCGTCGGGGTACGAGCAGTACTTC.

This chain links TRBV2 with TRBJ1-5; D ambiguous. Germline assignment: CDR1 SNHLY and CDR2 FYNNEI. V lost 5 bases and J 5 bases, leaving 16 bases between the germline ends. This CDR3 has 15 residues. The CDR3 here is CASSPGSLGDQPQHF. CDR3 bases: TGTGCCAGCAGTCCCGGGTCTTTAGGAGATCAGCCCCAGCATTTT.

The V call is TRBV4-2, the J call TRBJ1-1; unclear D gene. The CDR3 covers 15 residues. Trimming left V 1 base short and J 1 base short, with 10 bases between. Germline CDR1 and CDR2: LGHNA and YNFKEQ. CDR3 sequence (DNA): TGTGCCAGCAGCCAAGTTAGACACCCGAACACTGAAGCTTTCTTT. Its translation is CASSQVRHPNTEAFF.

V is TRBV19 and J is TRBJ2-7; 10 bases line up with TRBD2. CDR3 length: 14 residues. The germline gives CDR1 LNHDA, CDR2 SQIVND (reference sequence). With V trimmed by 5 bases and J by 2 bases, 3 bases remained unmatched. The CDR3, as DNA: TGTGCCAGTAGTGTCGGACTAGCGGCCTACGAGCAGTACTTC. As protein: CASSVGLAAYEQYF.

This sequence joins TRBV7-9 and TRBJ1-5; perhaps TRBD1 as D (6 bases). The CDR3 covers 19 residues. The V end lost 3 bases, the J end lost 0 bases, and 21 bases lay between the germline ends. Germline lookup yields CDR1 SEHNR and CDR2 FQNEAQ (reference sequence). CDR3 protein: CASSLSRDIWANSNQPQHF. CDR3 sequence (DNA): TGTGCCAGCAGCTTGTCCCGGGACATATGGGCGAATAGCAATCAGCCCCAGCATTTT. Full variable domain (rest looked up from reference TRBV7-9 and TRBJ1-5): DTGVSQNPRHKITKRGQNVTFRCDPISEHNRLYWYRQTLGQGPEFLTYFQNEAQLEKSRLLSDRFSAERPKGSFSTLEIQRTEQGDSAMYLCASSLSRDIWANSNQPQHFGDGTRLSIL.

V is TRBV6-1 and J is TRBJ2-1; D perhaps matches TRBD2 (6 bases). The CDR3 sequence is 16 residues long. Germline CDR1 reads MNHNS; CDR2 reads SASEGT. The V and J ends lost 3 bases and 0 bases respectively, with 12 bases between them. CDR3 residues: CASSDEGTDSYNEQFF. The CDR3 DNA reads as TGTGCCAGCAGTGACGAGGGGACTGACTCCTACAATGAGCAGTTCTTC.

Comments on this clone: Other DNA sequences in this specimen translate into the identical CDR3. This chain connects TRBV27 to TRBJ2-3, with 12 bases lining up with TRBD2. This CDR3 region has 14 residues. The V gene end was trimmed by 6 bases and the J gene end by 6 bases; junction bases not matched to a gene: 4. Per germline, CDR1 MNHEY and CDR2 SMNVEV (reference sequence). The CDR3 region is CASSLGLAGDTQYF. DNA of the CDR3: TGTGCCAGCAGCCTCGGACTAGCGGGGGATACGCAGTATTTT.

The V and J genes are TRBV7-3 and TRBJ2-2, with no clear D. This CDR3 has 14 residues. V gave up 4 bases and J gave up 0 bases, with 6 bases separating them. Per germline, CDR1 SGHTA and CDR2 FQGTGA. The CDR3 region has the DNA TGTGCCAGCAGCTGGGCAACGAACACCGGGGAGCTGTTTTTT. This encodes CASSWATNTGELFF.

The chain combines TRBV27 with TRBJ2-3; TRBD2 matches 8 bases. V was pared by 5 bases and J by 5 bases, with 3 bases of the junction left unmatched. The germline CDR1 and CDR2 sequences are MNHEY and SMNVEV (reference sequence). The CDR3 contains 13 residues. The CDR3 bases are TGTGCCAGCAGTGATCGGGGGGGAGATACGCAGTATTTT. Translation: CASSDRGGDTQYF.

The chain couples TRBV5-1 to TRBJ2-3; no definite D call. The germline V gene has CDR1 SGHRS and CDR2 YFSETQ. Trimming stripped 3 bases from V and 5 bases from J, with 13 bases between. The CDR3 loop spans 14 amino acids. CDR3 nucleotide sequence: TGCGCCAGCAGCTCTGGGCAGGTTCTAGATACGCAGTATTTT. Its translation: CASSSGQVLDTQYF.

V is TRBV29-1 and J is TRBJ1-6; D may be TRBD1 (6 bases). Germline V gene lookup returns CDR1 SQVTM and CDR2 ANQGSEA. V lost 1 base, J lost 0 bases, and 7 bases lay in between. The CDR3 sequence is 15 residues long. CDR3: CSVEVQGSYNSPLHF. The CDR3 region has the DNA TGCAGCGTTGAAGTACAGGGCTCCTATAATTCACCCCTCCACTTT.

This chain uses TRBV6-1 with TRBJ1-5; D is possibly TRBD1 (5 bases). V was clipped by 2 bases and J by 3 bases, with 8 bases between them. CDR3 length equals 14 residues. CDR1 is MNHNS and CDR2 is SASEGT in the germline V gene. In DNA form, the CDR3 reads TGTGCCAGCAGTGAAACGGGGGTCAATCAGCCCCAGCATTTT. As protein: CASSETGVNQPQHF.

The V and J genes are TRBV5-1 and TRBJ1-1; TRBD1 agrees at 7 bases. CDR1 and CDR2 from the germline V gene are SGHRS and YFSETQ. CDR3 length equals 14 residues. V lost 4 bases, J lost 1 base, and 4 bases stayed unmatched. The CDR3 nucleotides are TGCGCCAGCAGCCCGGGGGACAGGAACACTGAAGCTTTCTTT. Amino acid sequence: CASSPGDRNTEAFF.

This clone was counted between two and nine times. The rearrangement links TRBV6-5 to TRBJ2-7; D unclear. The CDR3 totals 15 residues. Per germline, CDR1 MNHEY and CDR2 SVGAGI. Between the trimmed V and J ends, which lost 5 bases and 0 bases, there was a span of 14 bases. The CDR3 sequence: CASSGRGAGSYEQYF. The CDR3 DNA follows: TGTGCCAGCAGTGGCCGTGGAGCCGGCTCCTACGAGCAGTACTTC.

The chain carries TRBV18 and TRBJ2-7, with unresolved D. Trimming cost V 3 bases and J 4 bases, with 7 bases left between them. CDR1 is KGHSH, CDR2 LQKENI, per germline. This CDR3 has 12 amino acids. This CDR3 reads CASSPERYEQYF. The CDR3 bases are TGTGCCAGCTCACCGGAGAGGTACGAGCAGTACTTC. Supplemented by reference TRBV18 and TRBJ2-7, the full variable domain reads NAGVMQNPRHLVRRRGQEARLRCSPMKGHSHVYWYRQLPEEGLKFMVYLQKENIIDESGMPKERFSAEFPKEGPSILRIQQVVRGDSAAYFCASSPERYEQYFGPGTRLTVT.

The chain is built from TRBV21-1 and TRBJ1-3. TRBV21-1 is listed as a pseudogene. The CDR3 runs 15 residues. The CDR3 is CASSKVRDSEPLIYF. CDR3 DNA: TGTGCCAGCAGCAAAGTCAGAGACTCCGAGCCCCTCATATATTTT.

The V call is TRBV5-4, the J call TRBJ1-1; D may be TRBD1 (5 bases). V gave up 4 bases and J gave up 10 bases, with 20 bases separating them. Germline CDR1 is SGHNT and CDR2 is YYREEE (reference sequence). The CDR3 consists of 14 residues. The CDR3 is CASSPAGPVHGAFF. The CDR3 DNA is TGTGCCAGCAGCCCAGCGGGACCGGTTCATGGAGCTTTCTTT.

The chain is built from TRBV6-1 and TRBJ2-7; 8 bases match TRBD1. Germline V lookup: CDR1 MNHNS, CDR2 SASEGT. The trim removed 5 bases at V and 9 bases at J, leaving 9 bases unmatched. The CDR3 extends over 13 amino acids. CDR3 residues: CASSKGQALGQYF. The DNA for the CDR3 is TGTGCCAGCAGTAAGGGACAGGCCCTAGGGCAGTACTTC.

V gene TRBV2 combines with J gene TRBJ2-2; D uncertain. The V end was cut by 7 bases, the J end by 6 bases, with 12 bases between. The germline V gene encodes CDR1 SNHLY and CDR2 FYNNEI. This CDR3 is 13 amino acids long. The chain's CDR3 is CASTPPSPGELFF. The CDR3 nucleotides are TGTGCCAGCACTCCTCCGTCTCCCGGGGAGCTGTTTTTT.

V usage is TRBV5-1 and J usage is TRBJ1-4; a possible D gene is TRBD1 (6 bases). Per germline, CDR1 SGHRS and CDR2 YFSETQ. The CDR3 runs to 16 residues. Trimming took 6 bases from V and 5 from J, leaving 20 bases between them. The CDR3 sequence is CASKASRYDRNEKLFF. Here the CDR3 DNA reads TGCGCCAGCAAAGCCAGTAGATATGACAGGAATGAAAAACTGTTTTTT.